The clone carrying this TCR beta chain was seen a few times. The germline gene is not matched at one end of the junction; a read error may be the cause. The sample belongs to a study of blood T cells in healthy people across ages. Alongside a J-beta primer mix, a sample-barcoded 5' primer served in a second PCR lasting about 7 to 11 cycles. The authors tagged each cDNA molecule using a template-switch adaptor with 12 random nucleotides. MiXCR was run by TCRdb on the 5' RACE reads, yielding one entry per CDR3 protein. The table includes 600,000 to 850,000 distinct CDR3 sequences, 25% detected once. CDR3 size: 13 residues. Germline V gives CDR1 KGHDR, CDR2 SFDVKD. This sample was shared with a second study, whose subject was T cells of mothers and their children. From that paper: Each child contributed approximately 3.3 million TCR beta CDR3 reads, while each mother contributed over 9.5 million.

The specimen was blood. The chain links TRBV24-1 to TRBJ2-1; TRBD1 agrees at 9 bases. With the DNA end fitting TRBJ2-5 better, the J assignment may be wrong. The receptor was derived from a boy under 18 in good health. The CDR3 reads CAASGQGIETQYF. CDR3 DNA sequence: TGTGCCGCCAGTGGACAGGGGATTGAGACCCAGTACTTC.